This T cell receptor (beta chain) was obtained from a study of beta chain features in type 1 diabetes. In germline, CDR1 is SNHLY, CDR2 FYNNEI. This CDR3 has 15 residues. Trimming took 4 bases from V and 0 from J, leaving 11 bases between them. This clone was counted a few times. Investigators reverse transcribed all isolated RNA, so they sequenced expressed TCRB transcripts. Sequenced naive, central memory and regulatory T cell samples produced an average of about 3.57 million reads. Produced via immunoSEQ multiplex PCR; TCRdb's table is partial and in-frame only. Of under 450,000 clones listed, over 11% were seen once; the top ten hold around 0.039%.

The origin of this receptor is a man in his thirties or forties in good health. Sequenced sample: naive CD4+ T cells from blood. V gene TRBV2 combines with J gene TRBJ2-3; a possible D gene is TRBD2 (5 bases). The DNA of the CDR3 is TGTGCCAGCAGTGTAAGGCGGACTAGCACAGATACGCAGTATTTT. This gives the protein CASSVRRTSTDTQYF.